These 17 T cell receptor beta chains were all obtained from the same sample, sequenced in a study of human T cells and chemical hapten exposure. One entry per CDR3 protein, called by TCRdb with MiXCR from the RACE reads. The profile shows some 77,000 distinct CDR3 sequences, approximately 8.1% of them singletons. Specified time point: healthy volunteer bleed at 6 weeks. It was from unfractionated whole blood that total RNA was extracted. The sequenced sample consisted of whole blood. The receptors were gathered from a female donor in good health. Some clones in this sample may be carry-over from other donors' samples.

This clonotype was found many times. The chain has TRBV7-2 and TRBJ2-7; TRBD2 might be the D (7 bases). Trimming cost V 1 base and J 5 bases, with 12 bases left between them. The CDR3 spans 14 residues. From germline, CDR1 is SGHTA and CDR2 FQGNSA. In DNA, the CDR3 is TGTGCCAGCAGCTTAGGGGGGGGGCCCGACGAGCAGTACTTC. Translation: CASSLGGGPDEQYF.

The table lists this clonotype with a few counts. V gene TRBV7-9 combines with J gene TRBJ2-3, with D perhaps TRBD2 (6 bases). CDR1 and CDR2 (germline): SEHNR, FQNEAQ (reference sequence). This CDR3 comprises 15 residues. V shed 6 bases and J shed 0 bases, with 13 bases lying between them. CDR3 in DNA: TGTGCCAGCAGGGGCGGGGAGCCTAGCACAGATACGCAGTATTTT. Its protein product is CASRGGEPSTDTQYF.

The sample holds a few counts of this clonotype. The genes are TRBV7-9 and TRBJ2-7; perhaps TRBD1 as D (6 bases). The CDR3 totals 14 residues. The V end was cut by 7 bases, the J end by 1 base, with 14 bases between. Germline V lookup: CDR1 SEHNR, CDR2 FQNEAQ (reference sequence). The CDR3 spells CASTDVGQSYEQYF. The CDR3 DNA reads TGTGCCAGCACCGACGTAGGACAGTCCTACGAGCAGTACTTC. The whole variable domain, remainder taken from reference TRBV7-9 and TRBJ2-7, is DTGVSQNPRHKITKRGQNVTFRCDPISEHNRLYWYRQTLGQGPEFLTYFQNEAQLEKSRLLSDRFSAERPKGSFSTLEIQRTEQGDSAMYLCASTDVGQSYEQYFGPGTRLTVT.

The gene calls are TRBV6-2 or TRBV6-3 and TRBJ2-5; D is unclear. Germline V gives CDR1 MNHEY, CDR2 SVGEGT. Trimming left V 3 bases short and J 4 bases short, with 12 bases between. The CDR3 is made up of 14 amino acids. For the CDR3, the DNA is TGTGCCAGCAGTTATGGGATAGATCGAGAGACCCAGTACTTC. Amino acids: CASSYGIDRETQYF.

This clonotype has a handful of counts. This chain links TRBV7-9 with TRBJ2-7; no clear D. The CDR3 is 12 residues long. Germline CDR1 reads SEHNR; CDR2 reads FQNEAQ (reference sequence). V was cut by 6 bases and J by 3 bases, with 9 bases left in between. CDR3 loop: CASRPEGYEQYF. The CDR3 DNA reads TGTGCCAGCAGGCCCGAAGGCTACGAGCAGTACTTC.

The table lists this clonotype with many counts. CDR3 region: CAIRGSGATNTEAFF. Written as DNA, the CDR3 is TGTGCCATCAGGGGATCCGGGGCAACGAACACTGAAGCTTTCTTT. The rearrangement links TRBV10-3 to TRBJ1-1; possibly TRBD1 for D (5 bases). V lost 6 bases and J 1 base, leaving 15 bases between the germline ends. CDR1 and CDR2 (germline): ENHRY, SYGVKD. This CDR3 is built from 15 residues.

This clonotype has only a few counts. The rearrangement uses TRBV24-1 and TRBJ2-6; D not resolved. Germline assignment: CDR1 KGHDR and CDR2 SFDVKD. CDR3 size: 16 residues. The V and J ends lost 4 bases and 0 bases respectively, with 9 bases between them. The DNA for the CDR3 is TGTGCCACCAGTGAACCCAGAACCTCTGGGGCCAACGTCCTGACTTTC. It yields the protein CATSEPRTSGANVLTF.

This clonotype was detected ten times or more. This CDR3 is CASSFNQGAQDEQYF. The CDR3 DNA is TGTGCCAGCAGTTTTAACCAGGGTGCTCAGGACGAGCAGTACTTC. This sequence joins TRBV28 and TRBJ2-7, with D possibly being TRBD1 (5 bases). V shed 3 bases and J shed 5 bases, with 17 bases lying between them. The CDR3 has 15 amino acids. In germline, CDR1 is MDHEN, CDR2 SYDVKM.

Comments on this clonotype: This may stem from a read error, because a much larger clone lies one nucleotide away. This chain joins TRBV12-3 or TRBV12-4 and TRBJ1-5, with D perhaps matching TRBD1 (5 bases). CDR3 length: 16 residues. The CDR3 nucleotides read TGTGCCAGCAGTTTACTTGGGGGGTGGTCAAATCAGCCCCAGAATTTT. Translating it yields CASSLLGGWSNQPQNF.

The chain employs TRBV3-1 and TRBJ2-3, with D possibly TRBD2 on 6 matching bases. This CDR3 region has 15 residues. Germline CDR1 and CDR2: LGHDT and YNNKEL (reference sequence). Deletions cut 6 bases from V and 0 bases from J, with 13 bases between. CDR3 DNA: TGTGCCAGCAGAGTAAGCGGGTCTAGCACAGATACGCAGTATTTT. It yields the protein CASRVSGSSTDTQYF.

This clonotype was observed a few times. The chain recombines TRBV28 with TRBJ2-7, with 9 bases identical to TRBD1. Germline trimming cut 5 bases from V and 0 bases from J; bases unmatched to any gene: 5. Germline CDR1 reads MDHEN; CDR2 reads SYDVKM. This CDR3 is built from 15 residues. The CDR3 sequence: CASSIWTGVSYEQYF. The CDR3 DNA sequence: TGTGCCAGCAGTATCTGGACAGGGGTCTCCTACGAGCAGTACTTC.

This clonotype occurred many times. V usage is TRBV5-1 and J usage is TRBJ2-7; TRBD2 agrees at 7 bases. V lost 4 bases, J lost 6 bases, and 16 bases stayed unmatched. This CDR3 has 16 amino acids. From germline, CDR1 is SGHRS and CDR2 YFSETQ. The CDR3 DNA reads as TGCGCCAGCAGCATGGCCCGACTAGCTTCTACCCGCGAGCAGTACTTC. Translated, it gives CASSMARLASTREQYF.

The chain carries TRBV29-1 and TRBJ2-1, with TRBD1 as a possible D gene (5 bases). Germline CDR1 SQVTM, CDR2 ANQGSEA. V was pared by 6 bases and J by 5 bases, with 17 bases between. The CDR3 extends over 14 amino acids. The CDR3 sequence: CSVQGHGVNNEQFF. The DNA for the CDR3 is TGCAGCGTCCAGGGCCATGGGGTTAACAATGAGCAGTTCTTC.

This clonotype was seen ten or more times. The chain has TRBV6-6 and TRBJ2-3; 9 nucleotides match TRBD2. CDR1 is MNHNY and CDR2 is SVGAGI in the germline V gene (reference sequence). CDR3 length: 14 residues. Trimming took 5 bases from V and 2 from J; bases not matched to a gene: 2. CDR3 protein: CASSLAGNTDTQYF. The DNA of the CDR3 is TGTGCCAGCAGTCTAGCGGGGAACACAGATACGCAGTATTTT.

This clonotype was observed a handful of times. The rearrangement links TRBV6-5 to TRBJ1-2, with D tentatively TRBD1 (5 bases). This CDR3 is built from 14 residues. Germline loops: CDR1 MNHEY, CDR2 SVGAGI. Trimming took off 2 bases at V and 7 bases at J, with 14 bases between the two ends. The CDR3 loop is CASSYAGTEVGYTF. The DNA for the CDR3 is TGTGCCAGCAGTTACGCCGGGACCGAAGTTGGCTACACCTTC.

This clonotype has more than one count but fewer than ten. The rearrangement links TRBV6-5 to TRBJ1-3; TRBD1 might be the D (6 bases). The V gene's germline CDR1 is MNHEY and CDR2 SVGAGI. The CDR3 loop spans 15 amino acids. The germline V and J ends were trimmed by 5 bases and 2 bases, with 13 bases remaining between them. CDR3 protein: CASSIQGFAGNTIYF. Written as DNA, the CDR3 is TGTGCCAGCAGTATCCAGGGGTTTGCTGGAAACACCATATATTTT.

This clonotype was found a few times. The genes are TRBV6-2 or TRBV6-3 and TRBJ2-1; perhaps TRBD2 as D (5 bases). CDR3 length equals 13 residues. CDR1 and CDR2 from the germline V gene are MNHEY and SVGEGT. Trimming shortened V by 0 bases and J by 13 bases, and 13 bases separated the two germline ends. CDR3 region: CASSYSSGVTQFF. CDR3 sequence (DNA): TGTGCCAGCAGTTACTCGAGCGGAGTAACACAGTTCTTC.